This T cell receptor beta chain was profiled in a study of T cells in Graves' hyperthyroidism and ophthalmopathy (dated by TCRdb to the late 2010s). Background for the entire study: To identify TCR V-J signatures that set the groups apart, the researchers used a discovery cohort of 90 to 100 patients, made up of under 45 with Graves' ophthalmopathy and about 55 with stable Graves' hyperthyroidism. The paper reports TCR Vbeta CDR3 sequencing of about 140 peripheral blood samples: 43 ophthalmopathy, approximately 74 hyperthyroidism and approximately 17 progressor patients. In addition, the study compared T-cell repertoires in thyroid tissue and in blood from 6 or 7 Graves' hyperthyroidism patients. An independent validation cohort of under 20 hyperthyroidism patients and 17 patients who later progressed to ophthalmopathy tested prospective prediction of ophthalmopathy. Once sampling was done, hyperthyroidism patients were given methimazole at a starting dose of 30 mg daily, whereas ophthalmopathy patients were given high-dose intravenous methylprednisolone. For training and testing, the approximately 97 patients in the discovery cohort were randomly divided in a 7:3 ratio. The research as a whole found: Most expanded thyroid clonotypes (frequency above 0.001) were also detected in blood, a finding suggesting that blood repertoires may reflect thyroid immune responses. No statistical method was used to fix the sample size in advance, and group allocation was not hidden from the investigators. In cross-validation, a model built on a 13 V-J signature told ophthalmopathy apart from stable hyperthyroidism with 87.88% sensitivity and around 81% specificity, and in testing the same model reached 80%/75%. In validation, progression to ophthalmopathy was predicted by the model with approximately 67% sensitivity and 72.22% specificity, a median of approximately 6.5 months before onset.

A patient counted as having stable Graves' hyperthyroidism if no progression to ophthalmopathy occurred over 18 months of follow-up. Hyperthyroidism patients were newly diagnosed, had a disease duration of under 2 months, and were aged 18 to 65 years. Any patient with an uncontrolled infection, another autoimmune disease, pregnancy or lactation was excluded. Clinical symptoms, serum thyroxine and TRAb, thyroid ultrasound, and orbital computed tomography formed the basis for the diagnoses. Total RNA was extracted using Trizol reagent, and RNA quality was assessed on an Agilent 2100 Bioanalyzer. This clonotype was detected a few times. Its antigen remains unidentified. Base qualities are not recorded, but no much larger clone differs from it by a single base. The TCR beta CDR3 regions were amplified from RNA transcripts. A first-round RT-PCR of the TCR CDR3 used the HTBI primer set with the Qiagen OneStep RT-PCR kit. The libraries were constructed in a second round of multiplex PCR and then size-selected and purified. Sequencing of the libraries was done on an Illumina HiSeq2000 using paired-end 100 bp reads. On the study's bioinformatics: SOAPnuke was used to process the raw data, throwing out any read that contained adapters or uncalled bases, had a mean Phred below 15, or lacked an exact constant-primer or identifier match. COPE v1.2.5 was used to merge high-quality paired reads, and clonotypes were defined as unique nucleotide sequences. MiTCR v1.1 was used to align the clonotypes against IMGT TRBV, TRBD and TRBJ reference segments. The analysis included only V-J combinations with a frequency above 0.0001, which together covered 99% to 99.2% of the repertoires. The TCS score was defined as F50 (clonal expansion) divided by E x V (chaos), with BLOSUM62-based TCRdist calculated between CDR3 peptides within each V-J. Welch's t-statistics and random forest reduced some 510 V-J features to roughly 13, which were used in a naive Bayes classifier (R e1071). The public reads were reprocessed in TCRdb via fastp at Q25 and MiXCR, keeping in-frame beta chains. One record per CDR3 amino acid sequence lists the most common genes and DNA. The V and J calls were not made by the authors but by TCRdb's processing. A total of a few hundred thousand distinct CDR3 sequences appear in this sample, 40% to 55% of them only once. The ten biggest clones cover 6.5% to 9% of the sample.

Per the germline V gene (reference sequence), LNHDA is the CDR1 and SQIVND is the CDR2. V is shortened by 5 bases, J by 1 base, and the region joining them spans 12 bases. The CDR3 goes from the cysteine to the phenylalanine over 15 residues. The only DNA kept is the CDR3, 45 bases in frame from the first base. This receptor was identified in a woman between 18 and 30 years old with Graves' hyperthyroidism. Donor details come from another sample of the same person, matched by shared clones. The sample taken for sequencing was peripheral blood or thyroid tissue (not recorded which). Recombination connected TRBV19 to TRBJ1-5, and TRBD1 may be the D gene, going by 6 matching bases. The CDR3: CASSPRDKSNQPQHF. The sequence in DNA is TGTGCCAGTAGTCCCCGGGACAAAAGCAATCAGCCCCAGCATTTT.